What follows describes a single TCR beta chain. What it binds is unknown. The repertoire was sequenced with immunoSEQ multiplex PCR; TCRdb's copy has only in-frame clones and lacks some. Of fewer than 30,000 clones listed, around four fifths are singletons. V lost 7 bases, J lost 3 bases, and 19 bases lay in between. From germline, CDR1 is MNHNS and CDR2 SASEGT. The CDR3 has 15 amino acids. These data come from a study of monozygotic twins with cystic fibrosis. Study-wide background: With roughly 16 PCR cycles, barcoded libraries came from around 2.9 micrograms of fragmented DNA. Study observations and caveats: Low clonality (median around 0.0095) suggested a mostly naive repertoire.

This sequence originates from a girl aged 2-10 years with cystic fibrosis. Sample: blood. The genes are TRBV6-1 and TRBJ2-7; D is perhaps TRBD1 (6 bases). The CDR3 DNA is TGTGCCAGCACCATGGGGCCCTGGGGGCTCTACGAGCAGTACTTC. Its translation is CASTMGPWGLYEQYF.